This T cell receptor (beta chain) is drawn from a study of naive and memory T cell subsets. Between the trimmed V and J ends, which lost 1 base and 3 bases, there was a span of 12 bases. This CDR3 is built from 15 residues. The germline gives CDR1 LGHNA, CDR2 YSLEER. Both TRBC1 and TRBC2 were covered by a beta constant-region primer of two equimolar oligonucleotides. Four rounds of PCR amplified the ligated cDNA using nested alpha and beta constant-region primers plus SP2. Using its own MiXCR run on the UMI-ligation and nested PCR reads, TCRdb lists one record per CDR3 protein. Of 98,000 or so distinct CDR3 sequences listed, about 14% are singletons. After CD4 positive bead selection, the CD4-negative fraction gave CD8 T cells. Study conclusions and caveats: Clonotypes are single alpha or beta chains, not paired receptors. Over 85% of naive TCR sequences appeared only once, unlike memory subsets. Naive repertoires, especially CD8, held a few larger clonotypes, possibly memory cells re-expressing CD45RA.

This clonotype was counted at least ten times. Its specificity is unknown. The clonotype comes from a human donor in good health. The sample consisted of naive CD8+ T cells from blood. The gene calls are TRBV4-3 and TRBJ2-5; D is possibly TRBD1 (5 bases). The CDR3 DNA follows: TGCGCCAGCAGCCAAGGGGTTTCACAGGAAGAGACCCAGTACTTC. Protein product: CASSQGVSQEETQYF.